This T cell receptor (beta chain) was sequenced for a study of T cell responses to AZD1222 COVID-19 vaccine. Only in-frame clones appear in the TCRdb table, and some are missing; sequencing was by immunoSEQ multiplex PCR. This table holds roughly 130,000 clones, around 84% found once. Sequences were derived from peripheral blood, sampled on day 0 of AZD1222 vaccination. This sequence originates from an adult in good health.

The CDR3 reads CASSRTGKALEETQYF. The CDR3 bases are TGTGCCAGCAGTCGAACCGGAAAAGCCCTCGAGGAGACCCAGTACTTC. The chain has TRBV7-2 and TRBJ2-5; no clear D. V gave up 6 bases and J gave up 5 bases, with 22 bases separating them. The CDR3 covers 16 residues. CDR1 is SGHTA, CDR2 FQGNSA, per germline. Filled out from reference TRBV7-2 and TRBJ2-5, the complete variable domain reads GAGVSQSPSNKVTEKGKDVELRCDPISGHTALYWYRQSLGQGLEFLIYFQGNSAPDKSGLPSDRFSAERTGGSVSTLTIQRTQQEDSAVYLCASSRTGKALEETQYFGPGTRLLVL.